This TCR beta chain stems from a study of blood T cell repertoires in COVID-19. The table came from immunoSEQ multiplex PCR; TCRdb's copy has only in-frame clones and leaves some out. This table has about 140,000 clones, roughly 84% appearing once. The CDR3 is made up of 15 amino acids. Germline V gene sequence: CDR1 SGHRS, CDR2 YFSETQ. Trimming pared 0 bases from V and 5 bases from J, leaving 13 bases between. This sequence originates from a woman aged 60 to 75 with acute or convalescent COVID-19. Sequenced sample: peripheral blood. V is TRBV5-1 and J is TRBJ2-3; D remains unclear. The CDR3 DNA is TGCGCCAGCAGCTTGGCATCGACTGGAGTAGATACGCAGTATTTT. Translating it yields CASSLASTGVDTQYF.